These 10 T cell receptor beta chains share one sample of origin, sequenced in a study of Ad26.COV2.S vaccination and SARS-CoV-2 variants. TCRdb's table, derived via immunoSEQ multiplex PCR, lists solely in-frame clones and lacks some. Of approximately 460,000 clones in the sample, about 88% were seen once. Treatment specified: some 19 received Ad26.COV2.S at low or high dose, single or two shots; 5 received placebo; per-sample allocation not given. Collection of the samples took place on day 63 after the first injection of vaccine or placebo. The starting material was peripheral blood, obtained in a trial of Ad26.COV2.S vaccine versus placebo. All receptors derive from a person between 18 and 60 years old who received the Ad26.COV2.S COVID-19 vaccine or a placebo.

This chain uses TRBV28 with TRBJ2-7; D not certain. Germline values: CDR1 MDHEN, CDR2 SYDVKM. CDR3 length: 12 residues. V shed 7 bases and J shed 3 bases, with 10 bases lying between them. The CDR3 DNA sequence: TGTGCCAGCAATCGCCAGAACTACGAGCAGTACTTC. Translated: CASNRQNYEQYF.

This sequence joins TRBV4-1 and TRBJ2-7, with 11 bases lining up with TRBD1. Germline CDR1 is MGHRA and CDR2 is YSYEKL. The CDR3 has 15 residues. Trimming took 4 bases from V and 4 from J; bases not matched to a gene: 6. CDR3 DNA: TGCGCCAGCAGCCCTACGGGGACAGGGGGGTACGAGCAGTACTTC. This encodes CASSPTGTGGYEQYF.

On this clone: A junction boundary mismatches the germline segment, possibly from a read error. This chain connects TRBV7-7 to TRBJ2-2; 9 bases agree with TRBD1. CDR1 and CDR2 from the germline V gene are SSHAT and FNYEAQ (reference sequence). This CDR3 comprises 15 residues. The CDR3 DNA is TGTGCTAGCAGCTTAGGGACAGGGCCCTCCGGGGAGCTGTTTTTT. It codes for CASSLGTGPSGELFF.

This clone was seen once. The V gene is TRBV7-2, the J gene TRBJ1-2; 8 bases are a match to TRBD1. The ends lost 5 bases at V and 3 bases at J; junction bases unmatched: 2. This CDR3 is built from 13 residues. Germline-derived CDR1 and CDR2 are SGHTA and FQGNSA. The CDR3 nucleotides read TGTGCCAGCAGCGCGACAGGGGACTATGGCTACACCTTC. It specifies CASSATGDYGYTF.

The chain has TRBV6-1 and TRBJ2-1; TRBD1 agrees at 7 bases. J was trimmed by 9 bases and V by 0 bases; bases with no gene match: 11. Germline CDR1 reads MNHNS; CDR2 reads SASEGT. The CDR3 loop spans 16 amino acids. CDR3 bases: TGTGCCAGCAGTGAAGCGTCGACAGGGCGTCAGGGTGAGCAGTTCTTC. Protein product: CASSEASTGRQGEQFF.

The V call is TRBV19, the J call TRBJ1-2; D remains ambiguous. V shed 7 bases and J shed 3 bases, with 15 bases lying between them. Germline CDR1 LNHDA, CDR2 SQIVND (reference sequence). This CDR3 region has 14 residues. The CDR3 bases are TGTGCCAGTACCTCACCCGGCCACTACTATGGCTACACCTTC. It codes for CASTSPGHYYGYTF.

J is TRBJ1-3 and V is TRBV28; the match to TRBD1 covers 9 bases. The V gene end was trimmed by 6 bases and the J gene end by 1 base; junction bases not matched to a gene: 4. CDR1 is MDHEN and CDR2 is SYDVKM in the germline V gene. The CDR3 is 15 residues long. Here the CDR3 reads CASRAGTGSGNTIYF. The CDR3 DNA is TGTGCCAGCAGAGCCGGGACAGGGTCTGGAAACACCATATATTTT.

The J gene is TRBJ1-4, the V gene TRBV4-3; no clear D. Germline V CDR1 and CDR2: LGHNA, YSLEER. Between the trimmed V and J ends, which lost 0 bases and 0 bases, there was a span of 5 bases. The CDR3 length is 15 residues. For the CDR3, the DNA is TGCGCCAGCAGCCAAGAGATTGCAACTAATGAAAAACTGTTTTTT. It translates to CASSQEIATNEKLFF.

This clone was found once. The chain has TRBV2 and TRBJ2-6; D remains ambiguous. V lost 8 bases and J lost 0, with 11 bases in between. This CDR3 is 15 amino acids long. Looked up from germline, CDR1 is SNHLY and CDR2 is FYNNEI. The CDR3 sequence: CASGLGHSGANVLTF. CDR3 sequence (DNA): TGTGCCAGCGGTCTCGGTCACTCTGGGGCCAACGTCCTGACTTTC. The complete variable domain, with remaining parts taken from reference TRBV2 and TRBJ2-6, reads EPEVTQTPSHQVTQMGQEVILRCVPISNHLYFYWYRQILGQKVEFLVSFYNNEISEKSEIFDDQFSVERPDGSNFTLKIRSTKLEDSAMYFCASGLGHSGANVLTFGAGSRLTVL.

This rearrangement joins TRBV5-8 to TRBJ2-1; D tentatively fits TRBD1 or TRBD2 (5 bases each). The CDR3 consists of 12 residues. The germline V and J ends were trimmed by 10 bases and 2 bases, with 10 bases remaining between them. Germline V gives CDR1 SGHTS, CDR2 YDEGEE. The CDR3: CAVRDAYNEQFF. CDR3 DNA sequence: TGTGCCGTCCGGGACGCCTACAATGAGCAGTTCTTC. The full variable domain, rest sourced from reference TRBV5-8 and TRBJ2-1, is EAGVTQSPTHLIKTRGQQATLRCSPISGHTSVYWYQQALGLGLQFLLWYDEGEERNRGNFPPRFSGRQFPNYSSELNVNALELEDSALYLCAVRDAYNEQFFGPGTRLTVL.